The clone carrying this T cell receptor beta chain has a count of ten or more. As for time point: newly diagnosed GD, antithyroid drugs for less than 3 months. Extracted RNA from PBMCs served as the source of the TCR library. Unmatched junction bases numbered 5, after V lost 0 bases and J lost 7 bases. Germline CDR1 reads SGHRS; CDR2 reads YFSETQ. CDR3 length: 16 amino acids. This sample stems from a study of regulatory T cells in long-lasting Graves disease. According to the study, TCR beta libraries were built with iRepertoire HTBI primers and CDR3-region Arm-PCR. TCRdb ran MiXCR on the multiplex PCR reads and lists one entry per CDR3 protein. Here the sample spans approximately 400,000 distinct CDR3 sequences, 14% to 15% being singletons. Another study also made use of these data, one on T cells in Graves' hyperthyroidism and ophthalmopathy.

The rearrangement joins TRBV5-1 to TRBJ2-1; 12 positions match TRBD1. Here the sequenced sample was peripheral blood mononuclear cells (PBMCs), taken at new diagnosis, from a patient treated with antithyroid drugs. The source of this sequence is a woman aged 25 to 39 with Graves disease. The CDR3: CASSLEGQGAGNEQFF. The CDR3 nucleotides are TGCGCCAGCAGCTTGGAGGGACAGGGGGCAGGTAATGAGCAGTTCTTC.